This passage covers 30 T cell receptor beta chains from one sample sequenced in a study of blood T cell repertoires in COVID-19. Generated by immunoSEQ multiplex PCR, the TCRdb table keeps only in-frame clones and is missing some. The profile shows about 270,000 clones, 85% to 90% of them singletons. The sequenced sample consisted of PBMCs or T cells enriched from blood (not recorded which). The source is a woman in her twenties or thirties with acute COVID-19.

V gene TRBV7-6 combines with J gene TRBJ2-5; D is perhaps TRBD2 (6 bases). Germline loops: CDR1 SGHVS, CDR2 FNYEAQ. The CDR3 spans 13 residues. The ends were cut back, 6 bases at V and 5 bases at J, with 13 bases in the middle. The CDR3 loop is CASSSLGGETQYF. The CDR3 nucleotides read TGTGCCAGCAGTTCACTAGGAGGGGAGACCCAGTACTTC.

The CDR3 loop reads CASSPPRSEQYF. CDR3 nucleotide sequence: TGTGCCAGCTCACCACCGAGGAGCGAACAGTACTTC. The chain joins TRBV18 to TRBJ2-7; D unclear. The CDR3 covers 12 residues. The ends were cut back, 0 bases at V and 10 bases at J, with 10 bases in the middle. CDR1 KGHSH and CDR2 LQKENI come from the germline V gene.

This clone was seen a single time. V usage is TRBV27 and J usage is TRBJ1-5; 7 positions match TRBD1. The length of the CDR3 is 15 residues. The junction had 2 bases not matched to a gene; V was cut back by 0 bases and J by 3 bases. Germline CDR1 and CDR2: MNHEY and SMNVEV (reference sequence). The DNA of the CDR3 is TGTGCCAGCAGTTTATCCGGACAGGTCAATCAGCCCCAGCATTTT. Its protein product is CASSLSGQVNQPQHF.

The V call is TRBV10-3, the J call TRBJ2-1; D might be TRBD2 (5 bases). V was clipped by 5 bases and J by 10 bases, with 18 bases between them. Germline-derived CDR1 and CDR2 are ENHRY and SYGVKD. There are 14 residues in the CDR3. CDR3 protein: CAISPDPSGGEQFF. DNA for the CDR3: TGTGCCATCAGTCCCGATCCCAGCGGTGGGGAGCAGTTCTTC.

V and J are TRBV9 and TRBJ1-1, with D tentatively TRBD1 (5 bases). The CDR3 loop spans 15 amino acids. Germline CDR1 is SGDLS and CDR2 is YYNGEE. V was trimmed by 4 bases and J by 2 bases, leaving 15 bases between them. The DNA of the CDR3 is TGTGCCAGCAGCCCATGGGCTACAGGAAACACTGAAGCTTTCTTT. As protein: CASSPWATGNTEAFF.

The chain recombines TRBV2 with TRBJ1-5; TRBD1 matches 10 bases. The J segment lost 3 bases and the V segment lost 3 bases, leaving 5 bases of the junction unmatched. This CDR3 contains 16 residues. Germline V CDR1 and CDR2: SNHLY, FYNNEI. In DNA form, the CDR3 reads TGTGCCAGCAGTGAGGGACAGGGGAACTACAATCAGCCCCAGCATTTT. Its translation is CASSEGQGNYNQPQHF.

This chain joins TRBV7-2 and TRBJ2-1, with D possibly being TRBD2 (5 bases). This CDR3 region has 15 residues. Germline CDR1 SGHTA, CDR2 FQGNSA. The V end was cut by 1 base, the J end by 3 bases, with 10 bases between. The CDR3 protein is CASSLVGSDYNEQFF. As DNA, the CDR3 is TGTGCCAGCAGCTTAGTGGGTAGCGACTACAATGAGCAGTTCTTC.

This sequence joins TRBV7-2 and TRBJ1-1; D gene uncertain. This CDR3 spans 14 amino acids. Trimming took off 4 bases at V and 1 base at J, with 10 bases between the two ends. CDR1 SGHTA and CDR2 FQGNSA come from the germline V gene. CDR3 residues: CASSWESGNTEAFF. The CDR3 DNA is TGTGCCAGCAGCTGGGAGTCAGGGAACACTGAAGCTTTCTTT.

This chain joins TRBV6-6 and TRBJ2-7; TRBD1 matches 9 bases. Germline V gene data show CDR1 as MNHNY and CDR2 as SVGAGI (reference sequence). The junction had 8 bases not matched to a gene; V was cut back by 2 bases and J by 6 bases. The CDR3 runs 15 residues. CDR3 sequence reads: CASSYTDRGAGEQYF. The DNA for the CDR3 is TGTGCCAGCAGTTACACGGACAGGGGCGCGGGCGAGCAGTACTTC.

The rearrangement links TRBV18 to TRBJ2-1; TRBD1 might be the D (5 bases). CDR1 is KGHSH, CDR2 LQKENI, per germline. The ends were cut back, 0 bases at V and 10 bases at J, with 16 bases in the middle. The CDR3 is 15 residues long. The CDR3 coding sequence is TGTGCCAGCTCACCACCGGGGCTGCCCCATCTGGAGCAGTTCTTC. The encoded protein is CASSPPGLPHLEQFF.

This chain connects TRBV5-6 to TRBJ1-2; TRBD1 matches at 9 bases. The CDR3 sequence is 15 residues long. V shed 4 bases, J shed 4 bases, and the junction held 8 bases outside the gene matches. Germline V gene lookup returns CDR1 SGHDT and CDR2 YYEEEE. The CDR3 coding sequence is TGTGCCAGCAGCCCGTGGGGGACAGGGCGCTATGGCTACACCTTC. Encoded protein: CASSPWGTGRYGYTF. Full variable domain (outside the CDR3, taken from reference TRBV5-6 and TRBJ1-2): DAGVTQSPTHLIKTRGQQVTLRCSPKSGHDTVSWYQQALGQGPQFIFQYYEEEERQRGNFPDRFSGHQFPNYSSELNVNALLLGDSALYLCASSPWGTGRYGYTFGSGTRLTVV.

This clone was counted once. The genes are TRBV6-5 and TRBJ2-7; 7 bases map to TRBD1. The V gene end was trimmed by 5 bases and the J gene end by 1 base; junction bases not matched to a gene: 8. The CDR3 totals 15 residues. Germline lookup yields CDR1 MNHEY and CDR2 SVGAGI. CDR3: CASSPRDRQSYEQYF. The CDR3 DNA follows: TGTGCCAGCAGTCCACGGGACAGACAGTCCTACGAGCAGTACTTC.

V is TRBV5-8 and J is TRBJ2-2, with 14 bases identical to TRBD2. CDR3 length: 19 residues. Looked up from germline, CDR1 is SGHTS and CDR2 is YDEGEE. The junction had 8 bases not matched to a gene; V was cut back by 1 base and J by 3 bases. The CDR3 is CASSLSLTSGRGDTGELFF. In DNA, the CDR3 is TGTGCCAGCAGCTTGTCATTGACTAGCGGGAGGGGCGACACCGGGGAGCTGTTTTTT.

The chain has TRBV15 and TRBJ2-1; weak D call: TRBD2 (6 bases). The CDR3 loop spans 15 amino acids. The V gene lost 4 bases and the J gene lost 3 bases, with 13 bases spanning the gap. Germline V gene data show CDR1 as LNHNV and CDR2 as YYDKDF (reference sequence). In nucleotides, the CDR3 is TGTGCCACCAGCATTCCGGGACTGGACTACAATGAGCAGTTCTTC. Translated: CATSIPGLDYNEQFF.

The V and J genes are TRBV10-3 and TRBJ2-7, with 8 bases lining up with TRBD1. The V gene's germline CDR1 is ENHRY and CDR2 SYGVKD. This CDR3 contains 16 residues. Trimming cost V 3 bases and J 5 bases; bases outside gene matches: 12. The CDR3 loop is CAISDPELGQVHEQYF. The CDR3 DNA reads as TGTGCCATCAGTGACCCCGAGTTGGGACAGGTCCACGAGCAGTACTTC.

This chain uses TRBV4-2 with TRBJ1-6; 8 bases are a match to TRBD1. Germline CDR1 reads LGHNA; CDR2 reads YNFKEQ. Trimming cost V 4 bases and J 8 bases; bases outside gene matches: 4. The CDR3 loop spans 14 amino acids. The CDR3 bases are TGTGCCAGCAGCCGGACAGGGTTGGATTCACCCCTCCACTTT. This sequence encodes CASSRTGLDSPLHF.

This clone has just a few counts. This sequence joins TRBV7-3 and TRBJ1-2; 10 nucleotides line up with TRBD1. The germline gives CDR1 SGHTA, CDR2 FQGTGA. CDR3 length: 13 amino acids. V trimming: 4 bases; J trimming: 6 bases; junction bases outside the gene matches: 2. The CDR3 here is CASSSGQGNGYTF. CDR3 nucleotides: TGTGCCAGCAGCTCGGGACAGGGGAATGGCTACACCTTC.

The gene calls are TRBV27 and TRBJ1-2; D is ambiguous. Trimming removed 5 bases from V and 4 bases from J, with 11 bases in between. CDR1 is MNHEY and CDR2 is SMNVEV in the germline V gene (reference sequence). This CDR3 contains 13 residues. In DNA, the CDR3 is TGTGCCAGCAGTGCACAGATAAGCTATGGCTACACCTTC. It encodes CASSAQISYGYTF.

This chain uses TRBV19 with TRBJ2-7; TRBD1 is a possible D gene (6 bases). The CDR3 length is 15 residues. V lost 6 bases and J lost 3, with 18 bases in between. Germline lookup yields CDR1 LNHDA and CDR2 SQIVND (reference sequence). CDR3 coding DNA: TGTGCCAGTAGCCGAGGGGGAGTAATGGACTACGAGCAGTACTTC. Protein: CASSRGGVMDYEQYF.

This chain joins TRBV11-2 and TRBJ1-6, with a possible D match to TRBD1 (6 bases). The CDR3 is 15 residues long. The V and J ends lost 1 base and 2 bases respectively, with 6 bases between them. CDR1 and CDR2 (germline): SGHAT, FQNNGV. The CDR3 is CASSLGDTYNSPLHF. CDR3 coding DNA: TGTGCCAGCAGCTTAGGGGACACCTATAATTCACCCCTCCACTTT.

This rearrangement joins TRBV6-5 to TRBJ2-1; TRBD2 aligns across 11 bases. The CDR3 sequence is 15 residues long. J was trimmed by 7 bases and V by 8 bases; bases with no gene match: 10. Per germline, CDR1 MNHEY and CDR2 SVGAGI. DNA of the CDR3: TGTGCCAGCGGAATAGCGGGAGGGCCCGTAAATGAGCAGTTCTTC. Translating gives CASGIAGGPVNEQFF.

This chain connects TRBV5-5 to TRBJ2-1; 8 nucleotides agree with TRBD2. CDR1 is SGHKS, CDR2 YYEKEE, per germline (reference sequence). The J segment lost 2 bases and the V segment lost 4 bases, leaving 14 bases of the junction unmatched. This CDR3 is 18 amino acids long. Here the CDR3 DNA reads TGTGCCAGCAGCCCTGGAGCTAGCGGGCCACCTCCCTACAATGAGCAGTTCTTC. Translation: CASSPGASGPPPYNEQFF.

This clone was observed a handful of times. CDR3 sequence reads: CASSQDPSQPQHF. The CDR3, as DNA: TGCGCCAGCAGCCAAGATCCCAGTCAGCCCCAGCATTTT. J is TRBJ1-5 and V is TRBV4-1; unclear D gene. V lost 0 bases to trimming and J lost 6 bases, with 6 bases between them. The V gene's germline CDR1 is MGHRA and CDR2 YSYEKL. The CDR3 has 13 amino acids.

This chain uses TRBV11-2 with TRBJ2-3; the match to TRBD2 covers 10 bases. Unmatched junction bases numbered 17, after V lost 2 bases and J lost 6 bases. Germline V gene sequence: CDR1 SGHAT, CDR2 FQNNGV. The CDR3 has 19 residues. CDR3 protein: CASSLSHDTTSGPGDTQYF. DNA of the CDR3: TGTGCCAGCAGCTTATCCCACGATACGACTAGCGGGCCGGGGGATACGCAGTATTTT.

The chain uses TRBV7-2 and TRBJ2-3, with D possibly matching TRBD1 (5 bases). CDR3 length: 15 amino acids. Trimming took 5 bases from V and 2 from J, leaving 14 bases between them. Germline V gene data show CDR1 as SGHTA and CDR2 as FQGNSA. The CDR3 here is CASSLRTFNTDTQYF. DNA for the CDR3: TGTGCCAGCAGCCTACGGACATTTAACACAGATACGCAGTATTTT.

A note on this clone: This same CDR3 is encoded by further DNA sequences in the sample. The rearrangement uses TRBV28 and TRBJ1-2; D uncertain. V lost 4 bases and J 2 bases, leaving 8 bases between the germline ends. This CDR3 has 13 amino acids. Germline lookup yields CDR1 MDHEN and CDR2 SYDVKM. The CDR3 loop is CASSSGSNYGYTF. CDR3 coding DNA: TGTGCCAGCAGTTCTGGGAGCAACTATGGCTACACCTTC.

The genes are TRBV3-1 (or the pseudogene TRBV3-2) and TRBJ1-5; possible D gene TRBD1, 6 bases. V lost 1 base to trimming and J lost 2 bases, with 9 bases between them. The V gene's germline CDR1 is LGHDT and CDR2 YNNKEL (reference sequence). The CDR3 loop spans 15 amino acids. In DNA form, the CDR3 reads TGTGCCAGCAGCCAAGTAGCAGGGGGCAATCAGCCCCAGCATTTT. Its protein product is CASSQVAGGNQPQHF.

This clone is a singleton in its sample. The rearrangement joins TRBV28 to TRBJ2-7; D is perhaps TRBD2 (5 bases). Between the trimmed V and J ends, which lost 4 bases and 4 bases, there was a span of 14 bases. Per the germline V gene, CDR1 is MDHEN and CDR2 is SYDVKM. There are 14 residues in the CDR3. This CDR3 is CASSSRDSGYEQYF. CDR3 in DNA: TGTGCCAGCAGTTCCCGGGATAGTGGATACGAGCAGTACTTC.

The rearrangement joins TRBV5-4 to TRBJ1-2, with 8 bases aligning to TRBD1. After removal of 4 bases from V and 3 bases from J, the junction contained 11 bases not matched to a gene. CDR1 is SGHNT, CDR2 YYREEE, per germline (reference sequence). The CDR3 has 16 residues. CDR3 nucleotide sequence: TGTGCCAGCAGCCCAAATTCTGGCAGGGGGCACTATGGCTACACCTTC. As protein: CASSPNSGRGHYGYTF. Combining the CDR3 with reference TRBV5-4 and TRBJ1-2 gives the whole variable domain ETGVTQSPTHLIKTRGQQVTLRCSSQSGHNTVSWYQQALGQGPQFIFQYYREEENGRGNFPPRFSGLQFPNYSSELNVNALELDDSALYLCASSPNSGRGHYGYTFGSGTRLTVV.

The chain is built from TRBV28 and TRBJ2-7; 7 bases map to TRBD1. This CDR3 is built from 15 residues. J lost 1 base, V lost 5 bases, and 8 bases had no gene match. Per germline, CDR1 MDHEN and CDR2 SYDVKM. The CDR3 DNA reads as TGTGCCAGCAGTCCCCTTGGGACAGAATCCTACGAGCAGTACTTC. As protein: CASSPLGTESYEQYF.